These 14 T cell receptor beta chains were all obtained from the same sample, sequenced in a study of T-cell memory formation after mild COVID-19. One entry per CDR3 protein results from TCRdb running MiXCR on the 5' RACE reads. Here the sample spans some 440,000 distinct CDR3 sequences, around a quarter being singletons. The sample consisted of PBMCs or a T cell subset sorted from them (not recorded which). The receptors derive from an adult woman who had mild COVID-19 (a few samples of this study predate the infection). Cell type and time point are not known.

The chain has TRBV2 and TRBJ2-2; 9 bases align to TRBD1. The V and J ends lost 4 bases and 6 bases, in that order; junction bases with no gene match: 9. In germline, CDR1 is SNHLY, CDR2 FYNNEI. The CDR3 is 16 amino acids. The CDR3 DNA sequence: TGTGCCAGCAGTGTTGACAGGGGGTTTGGTCCCGGGGAGCTGTTTTTT. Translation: CASSVDRGFGPGELFF.

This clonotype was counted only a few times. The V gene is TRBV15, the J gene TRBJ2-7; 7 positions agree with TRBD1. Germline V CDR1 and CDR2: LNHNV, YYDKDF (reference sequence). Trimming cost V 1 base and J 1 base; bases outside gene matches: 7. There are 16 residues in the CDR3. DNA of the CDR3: TGTGCCACCAGCAGAGGATCCGGGACAGCTTCCTACGAGCAGTACTTC. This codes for CATSRGSGTASYEQYF.

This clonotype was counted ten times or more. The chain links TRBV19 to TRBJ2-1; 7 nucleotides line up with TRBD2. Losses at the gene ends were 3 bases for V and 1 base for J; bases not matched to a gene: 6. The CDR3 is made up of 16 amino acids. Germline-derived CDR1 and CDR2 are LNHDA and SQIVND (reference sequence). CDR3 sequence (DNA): TGTGCCAGTAGTATCGCGGCTAGCGGATCCTACAATGAGCAGTTCTTC. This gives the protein CASSIAASGSYNEQFF.

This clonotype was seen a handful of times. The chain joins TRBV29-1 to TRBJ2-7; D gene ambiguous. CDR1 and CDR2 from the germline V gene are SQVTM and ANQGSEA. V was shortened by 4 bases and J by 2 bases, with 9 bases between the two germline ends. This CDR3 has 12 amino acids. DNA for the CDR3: TGCAGCGTTGTCCCAGGCGCCTACGAGCAGTACTTC. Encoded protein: CSVVPGAYEQYF.

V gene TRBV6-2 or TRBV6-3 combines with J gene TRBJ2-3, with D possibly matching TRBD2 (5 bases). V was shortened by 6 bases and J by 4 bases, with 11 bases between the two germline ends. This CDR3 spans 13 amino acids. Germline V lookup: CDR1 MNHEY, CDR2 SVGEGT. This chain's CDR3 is CASRTMGADTQYF. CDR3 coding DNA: TGTGCCAGCAGGACTATGGGTGCAGATACGCAGTATTTT.

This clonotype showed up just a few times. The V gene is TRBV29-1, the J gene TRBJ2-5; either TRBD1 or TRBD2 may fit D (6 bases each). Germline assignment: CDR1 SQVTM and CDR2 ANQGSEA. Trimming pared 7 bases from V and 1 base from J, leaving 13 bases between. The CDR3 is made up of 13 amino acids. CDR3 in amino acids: CSAQTGAQETQYF. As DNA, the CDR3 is TGCAGCGCCCAAACGGGGGCCCAAGAGACCCAGTACTTC.

CDR3 loop: CASSLGQAWANYGYTF. The CDR3 DNA follows: TGTGCCAGCAGCCTCGGACAAGCCTGGGCTAACTATGGCTACACCTTC. The chain is built from TRBV7-8 and TRBJ1-2; maybe TRBD1 (5 bases). The CDR3 is made up of 16 amino acids. V was clipped by 5 bases and J by 0 bases, with 16 bases between them. The germline CDR1 and CDR2 sequences are SGHVS and FQNEAQ.

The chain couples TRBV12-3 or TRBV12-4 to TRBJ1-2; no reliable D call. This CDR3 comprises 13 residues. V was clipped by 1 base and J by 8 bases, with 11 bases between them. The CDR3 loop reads CASSLGGFQGYTF. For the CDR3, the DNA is TGTGCCAGCAGTTTAGGAGGGTTTCAGGGCTACACCTTC.

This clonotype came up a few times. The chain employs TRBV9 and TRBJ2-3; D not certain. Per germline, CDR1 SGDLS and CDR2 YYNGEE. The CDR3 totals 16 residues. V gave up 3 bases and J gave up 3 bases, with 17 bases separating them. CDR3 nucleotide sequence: TGTGCCAGCAGCGCTGGAATTGACGACGTGACAGATACGCAGTATTTT. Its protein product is CASSAGIDDVTDTQYF.

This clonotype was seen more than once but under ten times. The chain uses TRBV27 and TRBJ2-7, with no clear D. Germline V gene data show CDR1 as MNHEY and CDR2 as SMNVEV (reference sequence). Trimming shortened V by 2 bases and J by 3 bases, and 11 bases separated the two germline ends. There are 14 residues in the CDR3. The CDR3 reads CASSLQGLYYEQYF. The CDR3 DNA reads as TGTGCCAGCAGTTTACAAGGGTTATACTACGAGCAGTACTTC.

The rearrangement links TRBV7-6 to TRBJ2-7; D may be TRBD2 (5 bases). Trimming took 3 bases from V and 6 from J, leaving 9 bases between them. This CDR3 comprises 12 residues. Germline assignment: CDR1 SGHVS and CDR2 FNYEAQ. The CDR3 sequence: CASSFTTSEQYF. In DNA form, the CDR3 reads TGTGCCAGCAGCTTTACAACTAGCGAGCAGTACTTC.

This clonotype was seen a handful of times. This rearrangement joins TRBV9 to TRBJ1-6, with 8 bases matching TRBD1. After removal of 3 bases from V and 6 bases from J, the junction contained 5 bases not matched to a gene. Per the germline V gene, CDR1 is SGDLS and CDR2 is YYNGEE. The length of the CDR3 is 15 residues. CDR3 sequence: CASSALDRANSPLHF. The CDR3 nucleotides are TGTGCCAGCAGCGCCTTGGACAGGGCTAATTCACCCCTCCACTTT. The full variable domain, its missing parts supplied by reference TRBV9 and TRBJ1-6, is DSGVTQTPKHLITATGQRVTLRCSPRSGDLSVYWYQQSLDQGLQFLIQYYNGEERAKGNILERFSAQQFPDLHSELNLSSLELGDSALYFCASSALDRANSPLHFGNGTRLTVT.

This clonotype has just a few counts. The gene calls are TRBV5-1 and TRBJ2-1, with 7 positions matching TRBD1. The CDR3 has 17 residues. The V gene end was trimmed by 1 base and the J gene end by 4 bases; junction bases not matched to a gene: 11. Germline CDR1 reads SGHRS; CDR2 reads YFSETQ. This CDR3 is CASSLIKTGLGYNEQFF. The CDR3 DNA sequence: TGCGCCAGCAGCTTGATTAAGACAGGGCTGGGGTACAATGAGCAGTTCTTC.

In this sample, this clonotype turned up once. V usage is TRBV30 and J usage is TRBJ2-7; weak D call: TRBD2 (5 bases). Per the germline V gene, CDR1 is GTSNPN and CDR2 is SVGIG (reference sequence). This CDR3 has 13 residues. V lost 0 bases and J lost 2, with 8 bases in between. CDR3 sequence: CAWSVLEAYEQYF. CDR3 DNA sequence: TGTGCCTGGAGTGTACTAGAAGCCTACGAGCAGTACTTC.